The source of this T cell receptor beta chain is a study of blood T cell repertoires in COVID-19. Study information: Sources were T cells, B-cell-depleted T cells, or PBMCs; the material itself was cDNA or gDNA.

Sequencing used immunoSEQ multiplex PCR; TCRdb keeps in-frame clones, though not all of them. Among more than 250,000 clones listed, approximately 84% were seen once. V lost 1 base and J 0 bases, leaving 15 bases between the germline ends. Germline-derived CDR1 and CDR2 are SGDLS and YYNGEE. The CDR3 spans 17 residues. Individuals drawn from 20 to 25 US areas were about 18 to 100 years old. The source is a woman aged 18-29 years who had recovered from COVID-19. Sequenced sample: PBMCs or T cells enriched from blood (not recorded which). The chain carries TRBV9 and TRBJ2-3; D may be TRBD1 (6 bases). CDR3 amino acids: CASSVRGGGRSTDTQYF. In nucleotides, the CDR3 is TGTGCCAGCAGCGTAAGGGGTGGGGGCAGGAGCACAGATACGCAGTATTTT.